The next 15 T cell receptor beta chains were all read from a single sample in a study of T cells after yellow fever vaccination. TCRdb used MiXCR to reprocess the 5' RACE reads, holding one entry per CDR3 protein. The repertoire has about 320,000 distinct CDR3 sequences, approximately 4% of them found once; the top ten carry 19%. The starting material was PBMCs, obtained 15 days after the yellow fever booster vaccination. These receptors originate from a young man who received the YFV17D yellow fever vaccine.

In this sample, this clonotype turned up many times. The chain employs TRBV5-1 and TRBJ2-1, with 10 bases identical to TRBD2. The CDR3 loop spans 14 amino acids. From germline, CDR1 is SGHRS and CDR2 YFSETQ. V gave up 2 bases and J gave up 7 bases; unmatched junction bases: 3. The CDR3 spells CASSLSSGGNEQFF. In nucleotides, the CDR3 is TGCGCCAGCAGCTTAAGTAGCGGGGGGAATGAGCAGTTCTTC.

At least ten counts were recorded for this clonotype. The chain recombines TRBV5-4 with TRBJ2-7, with 9 bases aligning to TRBD1. After removal of 2 bases from V and 6 bases from J, the junction contained 6 bases not matched to a gene. This CDR3 has 14 residues. Germline-derived CDR1 and CDR2 are SGHNT and YYREEE (reference sequence). The CDR3 here is CASSLDYRGREQYF. CDR3 nucleotide sequence: TGTGCCAGCAGCTTAGACTACAGGGGGCGCGAGCAGTACTTC.

The chain recombines TRBV12-3 or TRBV12-4 with TRBJ1-5; no definite D call. V was trimmed by 8 bases and J by 3 bases, leaving 8 bases between them. This CDR3 region has 12 residues. The CDR3 spells CASERDNQPQHF. The CDR3 DNA follows: TGTGCCAGCGAGAGGGACAATCAGCCCCAGCATTTT.

This clonotype was detected a few times. CDR3 region: CASSLNLGTGFEKLFF. CDR3 bases: TGCGCCAGCAGCTTGAATCTCGGGACAGGGTTTGAAAAACTGTTTTTT. This chain connects TRBV5-1 to TRBJ1-4; 9 positions match TRBD1. Germline V CDR1 and CDR2: SGHRS, YFSETQ. Unmatched junction bases numbered 8, after V lost 1 base and J lost 7 bases. The length of the CDR3 is 16 residues.

There are many counts of this clonotype. The rearrangement links TRBV9 to TRBJ1-5, with D unresolved. The ends were cut back, 0 bases at V and 3 bases at J, with 4 bases in the middle. The CDR3 spans 13 residues. Germline-derived CDR1 and CDR2 are SGDLS and YYNGEE. The CDR3 region is CASSVGHNQPQHF. CDR3 in DNA: TGTGCCAGCAGCGTAGGTCACAATCAGCCCCAGCATTTT. The whole variable domain, filled in from reference TRBV9 and TRBJ1-5, reads DSGVTQTPKHLITATGQRVTLRCSPRSGDLSVYWYQQSLDQGLQFLIQYYNGEERAKGNILERFSAQQFPDLHSELNLSSLELGDSALYFCASSVGHNQPQHFGDGTRLSIL.

This clonotype was detected many times. Written as DNA, the CDR3 is TGCAGCGTTGAAGGTCACCGCGGTTTGTTGCCTGTCGATGAGCAGTTCTTC. This sequence encodes CSVEGHRGLLPVDEQFF. The rearrangement links TRBV29-1 to TRBJ2-1; the D is unclear. This CDR3 has 17 residues. Germline V gene sequence: CDR1 SQVTM, CDR2 ANQGSEA. Trimming took off 1 base at V and 8 bases at J, with 24 bases between the two ends.

This clonotype was observed a handful of times. The chain recombines TRBV4-2 with TRBJ1-4; unclear D gene. V lost 4 bases, J lost 7 bases, and 13 bases lay in between. Per the germline V gene, CDR1 is LGHNA and CDR2 is YNFKEQ. The CDR3 has 14 residues. The CDR3 bases are TGTGCCAGCAGCCTAGGGTCTGCCGGTGAAAAACTGTTTTTT. Protein sequence: CASSLGSAGEKLFF.

The rearrangement uses TRBV10-3 and TRBJ2-2, with 10 bases aligning to TRBD2. J gave up 6 bases and V 6 bases, and 7 bases lay outside the gene matches. Germline V gene data show CDR1 as ENHRY and CDR2 as SYGVKD. The CDR3 spans 15 residues. CDR3 loop: CAIRSSGGTPGELFF. CDR3 in DNA: TGTGCCATCAGGAGTAGCGGGGGGACTCCCGGGGAGCTGTTTTTT.

This clonotype appeared many times. V is TRBV7-9 and J is TRBJ1-1; 7 bases fit TRBD1. J gave up 6 bases and V 0 bases, and 13 bases lay outside the gene matches. The CDR3 spans 17 residues. Germline CDR1 reads SEHNR; CDR2 reads FQNEAQ (reference sequence). For the CDR3, the DNA is TGTGCCAGCAGCTTAGCCCAGACAGGGAAAGGCGGCCCTGAAGCTTTCTTT. Translation: CASSLAQTGKGGPEAFF.

The chain employs TRBV5-1 and TRBJ2-1; D perhaps matches TRBD1 (5 bases). CDR3 size: 17 residues. Per the germline V gene, CDR1 is SGHRS and CDR2 is YFSETQ. Trimming removed 0 bases at V and 0 bases at J, with 13 bases between. This CDR3 reads CASSLAWGRHSYNEQFF. Written as DNA, the CDR3 is TGCGCCAGCAGCTTGGCCTGGGGCAGGCACTCCTACAATGAGCAGTTCTTC.

V usage is TRBV29-1 and J usage is TRBJ2-1; TRBD1 is a possible D gene (5 bases). CDR1 and CDR2 from the germline V gene are SQVTM and ANQGSEA. The CDR3 contains 12 residues. The V and J ends lost 3 bases and 14 bases respectively, with 17 bases between them. The CDR3 nucleotides are TGCAGCGTTGACGACAGTTCCGCAGGGAAGTTCTTC. Its translation: CSVDDSSAGKFF.

This rearrangement joins TRBV7-2 to TRBJ2-2; TRBD1 might be the D (6 bases). There are 15 residues in the CDR3. Trimming cost V 5 bases and J 6 bases, with 16 bases left between them. Germline CDR1 SGHTA, CDR2 FQGNSA. The CDR3 region is CASSQGWGPPGELFF. Here the CDR3 DNA reads TGTGCCAGCAGCCAGGGGTGGGGTCCCCCCGGGGAGCTGTTTTTT.

In its sample, this clonotype was seen many times. One end of the junction is discordant with germline, which a read error may explain. The CDR3 region is CASRRRAKLVF. The CDR3 bases are TGTGCCAGCAGACGCAGAGCCAAATTAGTCTTC. The chain uses TRBV6-5 and TRBJ1-2, with unresolved D. The germline gives CDR1 MNHEY, CDR2 SVGAGI. The CDR3 sequence is 11 residues long.

The V and J genes are TRBV5-1 and TRBJ2-6; D is possibly TRBD1 (6 bases). Germline V gives CDR1 SGHRS, CDR2 YFSETQ. The CDR3 extends over 17 amino acids. The V gene lost 0 bases and the J gene lost 0 bases, with 10 bases spanning the gap. CDR3 sequence (DNA): TGCGCCAGCAGCTTGGGACAGGTGATCTCTGGGGCCAACGTCCTGACTTTC. Its protein is CASSLGQVISGANVLTF.

The gene calls are TRBV19 and TRBJ1-2, with D perhaps TRBD1 (6 bases). CDR3 length: 16 amino acids. CDR1 is LNHDA and CDR2 is SQIVND in the germline V gene (reference sequence). Trimming stripped 4 bases from V and 3 bases from J, with 18 bases between. The CDR3 sequence: CASSTQPGARHYGYTF. The DNA for the CDR3 is TGTGCCAGTAGTACCCAGCCAGGGGCGCGACACTATGGCTACACCTTC.